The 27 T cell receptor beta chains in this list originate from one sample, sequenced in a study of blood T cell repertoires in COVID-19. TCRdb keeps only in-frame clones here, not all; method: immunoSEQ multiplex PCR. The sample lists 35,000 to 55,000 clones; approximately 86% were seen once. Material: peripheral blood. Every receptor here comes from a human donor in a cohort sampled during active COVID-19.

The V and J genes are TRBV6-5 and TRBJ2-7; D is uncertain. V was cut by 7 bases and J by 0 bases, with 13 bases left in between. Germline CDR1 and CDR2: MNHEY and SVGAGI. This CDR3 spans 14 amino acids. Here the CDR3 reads CASNPTVSSYEQYF. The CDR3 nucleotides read TGTGCCAGCAACCCTACCGTTTCCTCCTACGAGCAGTACTTC.

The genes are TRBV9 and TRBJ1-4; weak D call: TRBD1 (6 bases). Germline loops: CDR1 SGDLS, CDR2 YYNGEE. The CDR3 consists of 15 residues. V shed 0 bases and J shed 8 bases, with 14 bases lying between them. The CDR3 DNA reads TGTGCCAGCAGCGTAGATGGCAGGGGTAAAGAAAAACTGTTTTTT. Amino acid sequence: CASSVDGRGKEKLFF.

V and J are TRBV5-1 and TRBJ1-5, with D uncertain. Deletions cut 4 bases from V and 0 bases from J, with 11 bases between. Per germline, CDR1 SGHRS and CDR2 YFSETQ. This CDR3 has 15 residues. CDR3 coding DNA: TGCGCCAGCAGCCCCGGGATATATAGCAATCAGCCCCAGCATTTT. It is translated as CASSPGIYSNQPQHF.

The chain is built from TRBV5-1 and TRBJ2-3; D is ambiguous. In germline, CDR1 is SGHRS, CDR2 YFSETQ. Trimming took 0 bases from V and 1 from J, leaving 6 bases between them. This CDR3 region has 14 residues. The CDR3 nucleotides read TGCGCCAGCAGCTTGGCAGTCGGCACAGATACGCAGTATTTT. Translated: CASSLAVGTDTQYF.

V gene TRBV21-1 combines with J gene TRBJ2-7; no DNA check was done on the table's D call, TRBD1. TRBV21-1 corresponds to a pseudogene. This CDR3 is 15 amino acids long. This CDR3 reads CASSYPIRGSYEQYF. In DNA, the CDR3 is TGTGCCAGCAGCTACCCTATCAGGGGATCCTACGAGCAGTACTTC.

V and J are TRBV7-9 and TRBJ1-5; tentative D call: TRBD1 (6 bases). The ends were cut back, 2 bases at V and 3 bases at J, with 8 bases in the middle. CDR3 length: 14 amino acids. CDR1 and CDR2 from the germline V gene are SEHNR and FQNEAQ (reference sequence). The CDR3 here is CASSLQGSNQPQHF. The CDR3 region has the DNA TGTGCCAGCAGCTTACAGGGGTCCAATCAGCCCCAGCATTTT.

CDR3 DNA: TGTGCCAGCAGTGAAGTAGGCAGGGGGGTGAACACTGAAGCTTTCTTT. Encoded protein: CASSEVGRGVNTEAFF. J is TRBJ1-1 and V is TRBV2; TRBD1 agrees at 7 bases. The germline V gene encodes CDR1 SNHLY and CDR2 FYNNEI. V lost 1 base, J lost 0 bases, and 5 bases stayed unmatched. This CDR3 is 16 amino acids long.

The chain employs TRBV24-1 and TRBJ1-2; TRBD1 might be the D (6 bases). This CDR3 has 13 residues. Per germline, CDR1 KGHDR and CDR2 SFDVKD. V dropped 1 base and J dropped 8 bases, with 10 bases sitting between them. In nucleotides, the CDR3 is TGTGCCACCAGTGATTTTGTCCAGGGGGGCTACACCTTC. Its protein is CATSDFVQGGYTF.

CDR3 nucleotides: TGTGCCAGCAGCTTACGGGGGAACTCCTACAATGAGCAGTTCTTC. It is translated as CASSLRGNSYNEQFF. This chain links TRBV7-9 with TRBJ2-1, with D possibly TRBD2 on 6 matching bases. Germline loops: CDR1 SEHNR, CDR2 FQNEAQ (reference sequence). This CDR3 has 15 amino acids. V was shortened by 2 bases and J by 0 bases, with 8 bases between the two germline ends. Full variable domain (rest looked up from reference TRBV7-9 and TRBJ2-1): DTGVSQNPRHKITKRGQNVTFRCDPISEHNRLYWYRQTLGQGPEFLTYFQNEAQLEKSRLLSDRFSAERPKGSFSTLEIQRTEQGDSAMYLCASSLRGNSYNEQFFGPGTRLTVL.

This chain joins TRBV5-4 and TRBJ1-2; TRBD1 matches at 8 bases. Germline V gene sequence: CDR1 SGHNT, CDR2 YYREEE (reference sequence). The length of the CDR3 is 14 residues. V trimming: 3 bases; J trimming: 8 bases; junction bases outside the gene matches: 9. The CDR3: CASSSVLSGGGYTF. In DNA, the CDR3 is TGTGCCAGCAGCTCGGTGTTGTCAGGGGGCGGCTACACCTTC. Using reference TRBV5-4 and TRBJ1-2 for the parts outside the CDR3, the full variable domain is ETGVTQSPTHLIKTRGQQVTLRCSSQSGHNTVSWYQQALGQGPQFIFQYYREEENGRGNFPPRFSGLQFPNYSSELNVNALELDDSALYLCASSSVLSGGGYTFGSGTRLTVV.

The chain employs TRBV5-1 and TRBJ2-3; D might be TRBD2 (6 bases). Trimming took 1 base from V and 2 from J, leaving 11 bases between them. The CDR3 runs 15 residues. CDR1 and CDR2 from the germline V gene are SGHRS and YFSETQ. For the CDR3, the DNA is TGCGCCAGCAGCTTGAAGGCGGGGATCACAGATACGCAGTATTTT. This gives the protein CASSLKAGITDTQYF.

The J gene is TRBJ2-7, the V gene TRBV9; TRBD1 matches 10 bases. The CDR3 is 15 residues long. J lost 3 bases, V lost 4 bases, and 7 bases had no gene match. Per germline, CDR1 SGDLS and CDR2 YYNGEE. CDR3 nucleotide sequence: TGTGCCAGCAGCCCGACCGGGACAGGGGTCTACGAGCAGTACTTC. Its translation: CASSPTGTGVYEQYF.

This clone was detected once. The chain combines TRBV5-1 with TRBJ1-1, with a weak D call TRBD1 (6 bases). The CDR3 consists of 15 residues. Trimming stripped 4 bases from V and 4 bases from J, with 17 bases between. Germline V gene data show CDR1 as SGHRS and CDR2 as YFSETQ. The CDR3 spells CASSPTGGGGTEAFF. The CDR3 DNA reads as TGCGCCAGCAGCCCCACGGGGGGAGGGGGCACTGAAGCTTTCTTT. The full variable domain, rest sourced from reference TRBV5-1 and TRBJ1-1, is KAGVTQTPRYLIKTRGQQVTLSCSPISGHRSVSWYQQTPGQGLQFLFEYFSETQRNKGNFPGRFSGRQFSNSRSEMNVSTLELGDSALYLCASSPTGGGGTEAFFGQGTRLTVV.

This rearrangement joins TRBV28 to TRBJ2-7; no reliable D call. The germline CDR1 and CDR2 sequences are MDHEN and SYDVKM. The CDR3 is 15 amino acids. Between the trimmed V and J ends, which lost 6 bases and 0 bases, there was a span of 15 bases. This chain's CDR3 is CASRGRGYSSYEQYF. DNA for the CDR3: TGTGCCAGCAGAGGCCGCGGTTATAGCTCCTACGAGCAGTACTTC.

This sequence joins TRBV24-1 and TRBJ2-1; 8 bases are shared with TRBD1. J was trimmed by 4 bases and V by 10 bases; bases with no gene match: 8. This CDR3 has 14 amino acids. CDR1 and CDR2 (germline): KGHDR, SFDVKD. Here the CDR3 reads CATSTGTGYNEQFF. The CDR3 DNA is TGTGCCACTTCAACCGGGACAGGTTACAATGAGCAGTTCTTC.

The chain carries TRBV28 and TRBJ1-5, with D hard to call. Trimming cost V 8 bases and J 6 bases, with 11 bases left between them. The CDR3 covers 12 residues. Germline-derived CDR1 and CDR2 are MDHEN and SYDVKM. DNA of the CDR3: TGTGCCAGCTCTCGAGGTGGTCAGCCCCAGCATTTT. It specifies CASSRGGQPQHF.

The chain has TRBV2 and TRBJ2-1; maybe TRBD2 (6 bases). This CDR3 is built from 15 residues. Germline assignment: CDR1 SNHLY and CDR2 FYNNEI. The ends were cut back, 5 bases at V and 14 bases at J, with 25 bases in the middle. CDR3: CASSPGEGRLGREFF. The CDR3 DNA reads TGTGCCAGCAGTCCGGGTGAGGGGCGACTAGGTCGGGAGTTCTTC.

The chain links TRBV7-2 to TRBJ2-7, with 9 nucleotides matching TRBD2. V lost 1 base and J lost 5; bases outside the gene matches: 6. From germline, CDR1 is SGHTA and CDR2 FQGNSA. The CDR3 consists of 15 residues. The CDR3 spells CASSLVLAGTHEQYF. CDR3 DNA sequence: TGTGCCAGCAGCTTAGTCCTAGCGGGGACACACGAGCAGTACTTC.

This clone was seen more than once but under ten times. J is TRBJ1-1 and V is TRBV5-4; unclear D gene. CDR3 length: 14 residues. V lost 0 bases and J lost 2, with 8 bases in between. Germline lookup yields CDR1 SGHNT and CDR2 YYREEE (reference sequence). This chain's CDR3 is CASSLARANTEAFF. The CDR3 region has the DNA TGTGCCAGCAGCTTGGCTCGAGCCAACACTGAAGCTTTCTTT. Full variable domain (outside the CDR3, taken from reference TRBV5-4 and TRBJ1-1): ETGVTQSPTHLIKTRGQQVTLRCSSQSGHNTVSWYQQALGQGPQFIFQYYREEENGRGNFPPRFSGLQFPNYSSELNVNALELDDSALYLCASSLARANTEAFFGQGTRLTVV.

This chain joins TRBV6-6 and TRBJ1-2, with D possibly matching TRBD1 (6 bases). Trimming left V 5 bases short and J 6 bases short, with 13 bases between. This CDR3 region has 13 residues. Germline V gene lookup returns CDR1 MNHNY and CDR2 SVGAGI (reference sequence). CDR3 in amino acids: CASSPTGQDGYTF. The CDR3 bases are TGTGCCAGCAGTCCCACAGGGCAGGATGGCTACACCTTC.

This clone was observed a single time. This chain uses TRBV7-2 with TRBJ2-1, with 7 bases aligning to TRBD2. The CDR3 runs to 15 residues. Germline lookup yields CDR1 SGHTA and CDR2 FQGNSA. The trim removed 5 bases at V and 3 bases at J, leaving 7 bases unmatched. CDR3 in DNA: TGTGCCAGCAGCCCTTTGGGGGGGGGCTACAATGAGCAGTTCTTC. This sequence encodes CASSPLGGGYNEQFF.

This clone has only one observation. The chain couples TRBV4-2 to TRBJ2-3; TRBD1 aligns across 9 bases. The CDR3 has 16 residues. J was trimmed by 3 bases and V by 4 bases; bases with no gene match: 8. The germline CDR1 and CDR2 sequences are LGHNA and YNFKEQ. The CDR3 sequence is CASSPVSGTGTDTQYF. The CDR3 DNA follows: TGTGCCAGCAGCCCAGTCTCTGGGACAGGGACAGATACGCAGTATTTT.

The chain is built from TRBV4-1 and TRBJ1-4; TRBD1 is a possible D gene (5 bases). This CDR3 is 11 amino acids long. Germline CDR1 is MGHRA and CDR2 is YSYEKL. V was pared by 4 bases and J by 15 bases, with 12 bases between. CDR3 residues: CASSRGVKLFF. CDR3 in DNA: TGCGCCAGCAGCCGGGGGGTAAAGTTGTTTTTT.

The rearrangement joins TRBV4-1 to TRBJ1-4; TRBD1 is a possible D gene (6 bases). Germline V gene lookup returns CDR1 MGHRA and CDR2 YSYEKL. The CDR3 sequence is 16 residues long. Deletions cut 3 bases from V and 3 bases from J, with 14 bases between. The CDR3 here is CASSQGGGGANEKLFF. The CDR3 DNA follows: TGCGCCAGCAGCCAGGGGGGCGGGGGAGCTAATGAAAAACTGTTTTTT.

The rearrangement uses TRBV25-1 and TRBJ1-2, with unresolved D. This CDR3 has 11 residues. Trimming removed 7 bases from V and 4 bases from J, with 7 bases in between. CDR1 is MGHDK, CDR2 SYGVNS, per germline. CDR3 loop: CASTFGYGYTF. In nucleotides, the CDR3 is TGTGCCAGCACCTTCGGCTATGGCTACACCTTC.

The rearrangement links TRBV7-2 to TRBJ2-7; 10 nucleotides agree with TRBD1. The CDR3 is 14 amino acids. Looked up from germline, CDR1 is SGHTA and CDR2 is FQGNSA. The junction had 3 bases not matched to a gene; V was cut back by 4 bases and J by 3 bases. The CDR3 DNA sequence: TGTGCCAGCAGCTCGGGGACAGGGGACTACGAGCAGTACTTC. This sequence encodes CASSSGTGDYEQYF.

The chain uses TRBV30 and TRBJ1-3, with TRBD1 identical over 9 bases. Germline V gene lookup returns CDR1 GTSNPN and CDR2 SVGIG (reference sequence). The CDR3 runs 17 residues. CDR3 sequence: CASGQGFPRYSGNTIYF. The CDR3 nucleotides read TGTGCATCGGGACAGGGTTTCCCTCGTTACTCTGGAAACACCATATATTTT.